Presented here are 21 T cell receptor beta chains from one specimen sequenced in a study of cytomegalovirus exposure and HLA in healthy donors. PCR amplification relied on 60 Vbeta primers (plus 13 Jbeta primers). The table came from immunoSEQ multiplex PCR; TCRdb's copy has only in-frame clones and leaves some out. The sample yields roughly 190,000 clones, around 75% seen once. Sequencing input: PBMCs. The receptors were gathered from a man in his forties in good health and CMV-seropositive.

This chain joins TRBV28 and TRBJ1-3; TRBD1 aligns across 7 bases. V was clipped by 2 bases and J by 5 bases; unmatched bases: 12. CDR1 and CDR2 from the germline V gene are MDHEN and SYDVKM. This CDR3 is built from 17 residues. CDR3 sequence reads: CASSLAWSGQNRNTIYF. CDR3 coding DNA: TGTGCCAGCAGTTTAGCTTGGTCGGGACAGAATCGAAACACCATATATTTT.

The chain carries TRBV5-4 and TRBJ2-2; 8 nucleotides match TRBD2. V lost 0 bases and J lost 5; bases outside the gene matches: 0. The length of the CDR3 is 14 residues. Germline lookup yields CDR1 SGHNT and CDR2 YYREEE (reference sequence). CDR3 in amino acids: CASSLAGGTGELFF. CDR3 bases: TGTGCCAGCAGCTTGGCGGGGGGGACCGGGGAGCTGTTTTTT.

V is TRBV9 and J is TRBJ1-1; D possibly corresponds to TRBD1 (5 bases). CDR3 length: 15 amino acids. The germline gives CDR1 SGDLS, CDR2 YYNGEE. V was cut by 4 bases and J by 1 base, with 14 bases left in between. The CDR3 sequence is CASSPRGGGNTEAFF. The CDR3 nucleotides are TGTGCCAGCAGCCCCCGTGGGGGAGGGAACACTGAAGCTTTCTTT. The full variable domain, its missing parts supplied by reference TRBV9 and TRBJ1-1, is DSGVTQTPKHLITATGQRVTLRCSPRSGDLSVYWYQQSLDQGLQFLIQYYNGEERAKGNILERFSAQQFPDLHSELNLSSLELGDSALYFCASSPRGGGNTEAFFGQGTRLTVV.

This chain connects TRBV6-5 to TRBJ1-5, with D uncertain. V lost 8 bases and J lost 6, with 11 bases in between. Germline assignment: CDR1 MNHEY and CDR2 SVGAGI. The CDR3 runs to 12 residues. CDR3 loop: CASGPGSQPQHF. The CDR3 nucleotides read TGTGCCAGCGGCCCGGGGAGTCAGCCCCAGCATTTT.

This clone showed up just a few times. V is TRBV4-3 and J is TRBJ2-7, with 7 bases fitting TRBD1. This CDR3 spans 15 amino acids. In germline, CDR1 is LGHNA, CDR2 YSLEER. Unmatched junction bases numbered 5, after V lost 1 base and J lost 2 bases. CDR3 protein: CASSQVTGAPYEQYF. CDR3 DNA: TGCGCCAGCAGCCAAGTCACAGGGGCCCCCTACGAGCAGTACTTC.

This sequence joins TRBV7-9 and TRBJ1-4, with TRBD1 matching over 7 bases. Losses at the gene ends were 1 base for V and 8 bases for J; bases not matched to a gene: 4. There are 14 residues in the CDR3. Germline assignment: CDR1 SEHNR and CDR2 FQNEAQ (reference sequence). In DNA form, the CDR3 reads TGTGCCAGCAGCTTAGGTATAGGGGGCGAAAAACTGTTTTTT. Translation: CASSLGIGGEKLFF.

This clone has more than one count but fewer than ten. The chain is built from TRBV11-2 and TRBJ2-5, with D perhaps TRBD1 (5 bases). The ends were cut back, 5 bases at V and 3 bases at J, with 16 bases in the middle. This CDR3 has 15 residues. Germline CDR1 is SGHAT and CDR2 is FQNNGV. CDR3 bases: TGTGCCAGCAGCCCAGACCGATGGGGCGAAGAGACCCAGTACTTC. Residues: CASSPDRWGEETQYF.

The CDR3 sequence: CASSLLVQLQETQYF. DNA of the CDR3: TGTGCCAGCAGCTTATTGGTACAGCTGCAAGAGACCCAGTACTTC. The chain uses TRBV7-2 and TRBJ2-5; D unresolved. CDR1 and CDR2 from the germline V gene are SGHTA and FQGNSA. Deletions cut 2 bases from V and 2 bases from J, with 12 bases between. The length of the CDR3 is 15 residues.

This clone was counted between two and nine times. This chain joins TRBV4-3 and TRBJ2-3; a weak D match, TRBD2 (7 bases). The CDR3 runs 18 residues. Trimming removed 0 bases from V and 3 bases from J, with 19 bases in between. Germline V CDR1 and CDR2: LGHNA, YSLEER. CDR3 region: CASSQEGGVRRSTDTQYF. In DNA form, the CDR3 reads TGCGCCAGCAGCCAAGAAGGGGGGGTCCGTCGTTCGACAGATACGCAGTATTTT.

This chain uses TRBV7-2 with TRBJ1-3, with TRBD1 as a possible D gene (5 bases). The CDR3 has 15 residues. V was shortened by 5 bases and J by 2 bases, with 13 bases between the two germline ends. Per germline, CDR1 SGHTA and CDR2 FQGNSA. The CDR3 region has the DNA TGTGCCAGCAGCCCGCAATGGGGCGCTGGAAACACCATATATTTT. Translation: CASSPQWGAGNTIYF. The whole variable domain, remainder taken from reference TRBV7-2 and TRBJ1-3, is GAGVSQSPSNKVTEKGKDVELRCDPISGHTALYWYRQSLGQGLEFLIYFQGNSAPDKSGLPSDRFSAERTGGSVSTLTIQRTQQEDSAVYLCASSPQWGAGNTIYFGEGSWLTVV.

J is TRBJ2-1 and V is TRBV12-1; the D call TRBD1 from the table was never checked on the DNA. TRBV12-1 is a known pseudogene. This CDR3 is 14 amino acids long. CDR3 sequence: CASSIRQGRDEQFF. The CDR3 DNA reads TGTGCCAGCAGCATCCGACAGGGCAGGGATGAGCAGTTCTTC.

The rearrangement links TRBV9 to TRBJ2-4; TRBD2 agrees at 10 bases. The germline gives CDR1 SGDLS, CDR2 YYNGEE. The length of the CDR3 is 16 residues. The J segment lost 12 bases and the V segment lost 0 bases, leaving 12 bases of the junction unmatched. CDR3 sequence (DNA): TGTGCCAGCAGCGTAGGGCCAGCGGGGGGGCCTGGGGGTCAGTACTTC. Amino acid sequence: CASSVGPAGGPGGQYF.

The V and J genes are TRBV4-2 and TRBJ1-4; a weak D match, TRBD1 (5 bases). This CDR3 contains 14 residues. In germline, CDR1 is LGHNA, CDR2 YNFKEQ. Trimming took 7 bases from V and 8 from J, leaving 17 bases between them. Here the CDR3 DNA reads TGTGCCAGCACCCCGAAGGGGTCCGGGGAAAAACTGTTTTTT. Protein product: CASTPKGSGEKLFF.

This chain joins TRBV5-5 and TRBJ2-1; 13 positions match TRBD2. CDR3 length: 16 amino acids. CDR1 and CDR2 (germline): SGHKS, YYEKEE (reference sequence). J was trimmed by 7 bases and V by 4 bases; bases with no gene match: 8. The CDR3 spells CASSKTPGLAGNEQFF. Here the CDR3 DNA reads TGTGCCAGCAGCAAAACTCCGGGACTAGCGGGGAATGAGCAGTTCTTC.

V gene TRBV4-3 combines with J gene TRBJ2-2; 11 nucleotides align to TRBD1. CDR1 and CDR2 from the germline V gene are LGHNA and YSLEER. The CDR3 is made up of 17 amino acids. J was trimmed by 5 bases and V by 4 bases; bases with no gene match: 9. CDR3 sequence (DNA): TGCGCCAGCAGCCTTGGGACAGGGGGAGGTCGGACCGGGGAGCTGTTTTTT. Residues: CASSLGTGGGRTGELFF.

This clone has just a few counts. The chain is built from TRBV11-1 and TRBJ2-7; 10 bases line up with TRBD1. This CDR3 has 13 residues. Germline V gives CDR1 SGHAT, CDR2 FQDESV (reference sequence). The trim removed 5 bases at V and 6 bases at J, leaving 4 bases unmatched. The CDR3 coding sequence is TGTGCCAGCAGCCAAAGGACAGGGGGCGAGCAGTACTTC. This gives the protein CASSQRTGGEQYF.

CDR3 DNA: TGCGCCAGCAGCCAACTTCCTAGTTCAGATACGCAGTATTTT. It is translated as CASSQLPSSDTQYF. This rearrangement joins TRBV4-1 to TRBJ2-3; D gene ambiguous. CDR3 length: 14 residues. Germline CDR1 and CDR2: MGHRA and YSYEKL. V lost 2 bases, J lost 4 bases, and 10 bases lay in between.

The V gene is TRBV7-3, the J gene TRBJ1-2, with 11 bases fitting TRBD1. J was trimmed by 6 bases and V by 5 bases; bases with no gene match: 5. This CDR3 has 14 residues. In germline, CDR1 is SGHTA, CDR2 FQGTGA. CDR3 region: CASSLDRGQDGYTF. DNA of the CDR3: TGTGCCAGCAGCCTGGACAGGGGGCAAGATGGCTACACCTTC.

This chain connects TRBV7-5 to TRBJ1-4. TRBV7-5 is a known pseudogene. There are 16 residues in the CDR3. The CDR3 DNA reads as TGTGCCAGAAGGACGGGGGGGGCCTTCACTAATGAAAAACTGTTTTTT. Residues: CARRTGGAFTNEKLFF.

The genes are TRBV29-1 and TRBJ2-7; 7 bases agree with TRBD2. Germline lookup yields CDR1 SQVTM and CDR2 ANQGSEA. The CDR3 length is 12 residues. V shed 4 bases and J 6 bases; nucleotides not matched to a gene: 6. CDR3 nucleotides: TGCAGCGTTGGAACTAGCGCCGGCGAGCAGTACTTC. This codes for CSVGTSAGEQYF.

J is TRBJ1-2 and V is TRBV6-5; D may be TRBD1 (6 bases). With 9 bases removed from V and 3 bases from J, the gap between germline ends came to 20 bases. Germline V gives CDR1 MNHEY, CDR2 SVGAGI. The CDR3 has 15 residues. The CDR3 protein is CASSSPAGVYYGYTF. The CDR3 DNA reads TGTGCCAGTTCCTCCCCGGCAGGGGTATACTATGGCTACACCTTC.